This is a list of T cell receptor beta chains from one sample in a study of a mutant IDH1 vaccine in newly diagnosed glioma. The repertoire was sequenced with immunoSEQ multiplex PCR; TCRdb's copy has only in-frame clones and lacks some. The sample has about 40,000 clones; approximately 93% are singletons. What these receptors recognize is not known. This specimen was PBMCs, taken from a glioma patient whose treatment included an IDH1 peptide vaccine. The receptors were gathered from a man aged 45-65 years with glioma. The CDR3 runs from the conserved cysteine through the conserved F or W. A D gene is named only where the DNA matches it firmly. Clone size is shown for a subset of rows, as once, few, many or a class of expanded clone.

J gene | V gene | D gene | clone size | CDR3 protein | CDR3 DNA
TRBJ1-2 | TRBV2 | TRBD1 | once | CASSESGTGVYGYTF | TGTGCCAGCAGCGAATCCGGGACAGGAGTGTATGGCTACACCTTC
TRBJ1-1 | TRBV6-6 | . | . | CASTIGGGMNTEAFF | TGTGCCAGCACTATAGGAGGGGGAATGAACACTGAAGCTTTCTTT
TRBJ2-7 | TRBV7-9 | . | . | CASSRGSNEQYF | TGTGCCAGCAGCCGCGGTAGTAACGAGCAGTACTTC
TRBJ2-7 | TRBV27 | . | . | CASSFRARVGTYEQYF | TGTGCCAGCAGTTTCCGCGCCAGGGTAGGGACCTACGAGCAGTACTTC
TRBJ1-3 | TRBV18 | . | . | CASFPQGVLSGNTIYF | TGTGCCAGCTTCCCGCAGGGCGTGCTCTCTGGAAACACCATATATTTT
TRBJ1-5 | TRBV18 | TRBD1 | . | CASSPGQVSNQPQHF | TGTGCCAGCTCACCAGGACAGGTTAGCAATCAGCCCCAGCATTTT
TRBJ2-7 | TRBV5-4 | . | . | CASSLHNGGYEQYF | TGTGCCAGCAGCTTGCATAACGGGGGCTACGAGCAGTACTTC
TRBJ2-3 | TRBV5-1 | TRBD2 | . | CASSPEAGAVNTQYF | TGCGCCAGCAGCCCGGAGGCGGGAGCGGTGAATACGCAGTATTTT
TRBJ2-2 | TRBV19 | TRBD1 | . | CASSDRGNTGELFF | TGTGCCAGTAGCGACAGGGGGAACACCGGGGAGCTGTTTTTT
TRBJ2-4 | TRBV13 | . | . | CASSNTVAKNIQYF | TGTGCCAGCAGCAACACCGTAGCCAAAAACATTCAGTACTTC
TRBJ2-7 | TRBV30 | TRBD1 | once | CACPTGKSSYEQYF | TGTGCCTGCCCGACAGGGAAGAGCTCCTACGAGCAGTACTTC
TRBJ1-1 | TRBV18 | . | . | CASSRAGGNTEAFF | TGTGCCAGCTCAAGGGCAGGAGGTAACACTGAAGCTTTCTTT
TRBJ1-1 | TRBV7-2 | . | . | CASSLIANTEAFF | TGTGCCAGCAGCTTAATTGCGAACACTGAAGCTTTCTTT
TRBJ2-1 | TRBV6-6 | . | . | CASLRDDSYNEQFF | TGTGCCAGCCTTAGGGACGACTCCTACAATGAGCAGTTCTTC
TRBJ2-7 | TRBV5-4 | . | few | CACSPQPDTLAYEQYF | TGTGCCTGCAGCCCCCAACCGGACACCCTTGCCTACGAGCAGTACTTC
TRBJ2-7 | TRBV30 | . | . | CAWRGGGNYEQYF | TGTGCCTGGAGGGGTGGCGGAAACTACGAGCAGTACTTC
TRBJ2-7 | TRBV10-1 | . | . | CASSEATGVTYEQYF | TGCGCCAGCAGTGAGGCGACGGGGGTTACCTACGAGCAGTACTTC
TRBJ2-5 | TRBV4-2 | . | . | CASSRGSGNGETQYF | TGTGCCAGCAGTCGGGGGTCTGGGAATGGAGAGACCCAGTACTTC
TRBJ2-7 | TRBV5-6 | TRBD1 | once | CASSLRSGTAYEQYF | TGTGCCAGCAGTCTACGATCCGGGACAGCCTACGAGCAGTACTTC
TRBJ2-3 | TRBV6-1 | TRBD2 | . | CASSEVLLAGGRDTQYF | TGTGCCAGCAGTGAAGTCCTACTAGCGGGAGGGCGGGATACGCAGTATTTT
TRBJ2-5 | TRBV28 | TRBD1 | . | CASPTGQETQYF | TGTGCCAGCCCGACAGGGCAAGAGACCCAGTACTTC
TRBJ2-4 | TRBV27 | TRBD1 | . | CASSPRGLSKNIQYF | TGTGCCAGCAGCCCCAGGGGGTTATCCAAAAACATTCAGTACTTC
TRBJ1-6 | TRBV28 | TRBD1 | once | CASSLYGTVLNSPLHF | TGTGCCAGCAGTTTATATGGGACAGTCCTAAATTCACCCCTCCACTTT
TRBJ1-2 | TRBV4-3 | TRBD1 | . | CASSQEPQGGYDGYTF | TGCGCCAGCAGCCAAGAACCGCAGGGGGGGTACGATGGCTACACCTTC
TRBJ1-2 | TRBV30 | . | . | CAWRIGRGSGYTF | TGTGCCTGGAGAATCGGCAGGGGCTCTGGCTACACCTTC
TRBJ1-1 | TRBV27 | . | . | CASSLGPGWTEAFF | TGTGCCAGCAGTTTAGGTCCAGGGTGGACTGAAGCTTTCTTT
TRBJ2-1 | TRBV6-5 | . | . | CASKEGLSYNEQFF | TGTGCCAGCAAGGAGGGGTTGTCGTACAATGAGCAGTTCTTC
TRBJ1-4 | TRBV7-6 | . | . | CASSPGPREKLFF | TGTGCCAGCAGTCCCGGACCGAGGGAAAAACTGTTTTTT
TRBJ1-2 | TRBV14 | TRBD1 | . | CASSLNRGGTYGYTF | TGTGCCAGCAGTTTGAACAGGGGCGGCACCTATGGCTACACCTTC
TRBJ2-3 | TRBV7-9 | TRBD1 | . | CASSLWDRSTDTQYF | TGTGCCAGCAGCTTATGGGACAGGAGCACAGATACGCAGTATTTT
TRBJ1-1 | TRBV7-9 | . | . | CASEESEVAFF | TGTGCCAGCGAGGAGAGCGAAGTAGCTTTCTTT
TRBJ2-7 | TRBV28 | . | . | CASSLVGESYEQYF | TGTGCCAGCAGTTTAGTGGGGGAATCCTACGAGCAGTACTTC
TRBJ2-7 | TRBV7-9 | . | once | CASTPNEGPLAEQYF | TGTGCCAGCACCCCCAATGAGGGGCCCCTCGCCGAGCAGTACTTC
TRBJ1-2 | TRBV23-1 | . | . | CASNIDRPYF | TGCGCCAGCAACATCGACAGACCTTACTTC
TRBJ1-1 | TRBV27 | . | . | CASSFSGAENTEAFF | TGTGCCAGCAGTTTTTCAGGGGCCGAGAACACTGAAGCTTTCTTT
TRBJ2-3 | TRBV7-2 | . | . | CASKGAQASLMYF | TGTGCCAGCAAAGGAGCGCAAGCGTCTCTAATGTATTTT
TRBJ1-2 | TRBV7-2 | TRBD1 | . | CASSQRQGGMEGYTF | TGTGCCAGCAGCCAACGACAGGGGGGTATGGAGGGCTACACCTTC
TRBJ1-2 | TRBV23-1 | . | once | CASSPPRANYGYTF | TGCGCCAGCAGCCCCCCCCGGGCTAACTATGGCTACACCTTC
TRBJ1-5 | TRBV28 | TRBD1 | . | CASSYGTGDGQPQHF | TGTGCCAGCAGTTACGGGACAGGGGATGGTCAGCCCCAGCATTTT
TRBJ1-6 | TRBV25-1 | . | . | CASSEQGTYSPLHF | TGTGCCAGCAGTGAACAGGGAACGTATTCACCCCTCCACTTT
TRBJ2-7 | TRBV7-9 | . | . | CASSLGRRSGAPYEQYF | TGTGCCAGCAGCTTAGGGCGCCGTAGCGGAGCCCCCTACGAGCAGTACTTC
TRBJ2-2 | TRBV6-1 | . | once | CASSDYANGELFF | TGTGCCAGCAGTGATTATGCTAACGGGGAGCTGTTTTTT
TRBJ1-3 | TRBV7-3 | . | . | CASSPTGFSSGNTIYF | TGTGCCAGCAGCCCGACGGGGTTTTCCTCTGGAAACACCATATATTTT
TRBJ2-7 | TRBV6-5 | TRBD1 | once | CASSSPGQGRYEQYF | TGTGCCAGCAGTTCCCCGGGACAGGGTCGCTACGAGCAGTACTTC
TRBJ1-5 | TRBV7-8 | . | . | CASSLVRENQPQHF | TGTGCCAGCAGCTTAGTTCGGGAAAATCAGCCCCAGCATTTT
TRBJ2-2 | TRBV6-6 | . | . | CASSYSSGGELFF | TGTGCCAGCAGTTACTCGTCCGGGGGGGAGCTGTTTTTT
TRBJ2-7 | TRBV5-1 | . | . | CASSLAGRITYEQYF | TGCGCCAGCAGCTTGGCGGGACGGATTACCTACGAGCAGTACTTC
TRBJ1-6 | TRBV4-3 | . | . | CASSLTRQVASPLHF | TGCGCCAGCAGCCTTACGCGACAGGTCGCCTCACCCCTCCACTTT
TRBJ2-7 | TRBV9 | TRBD1 | . | CASSVAYRGIEQYF | TGTGCCAGCAGCGTAGCCTACAGGGGGATCGAGCAGTACTTC
TRBJ1-2 | TRBV28 | . | . | CASSTGTGVDYGYTF | TGTGCCAGCAGTACGGGGACGGGGGTGGACTATGGCTACACCTTC
TRBJ1-2 | TRBV4-2 | TRBD1 | . | CASSQDWTIDRGSYGYTF | TGTGCCAGCAGCCAAGATTGGACAATAGACAGGGGGAGCTATGGCTACACCTTC
TRBJ1-5 | TRBV10-2 | . | . | CASRATDTGAQHF | TGCGCCAGCAGAGCCACTGACACGGGGGCCCAGCATTTT